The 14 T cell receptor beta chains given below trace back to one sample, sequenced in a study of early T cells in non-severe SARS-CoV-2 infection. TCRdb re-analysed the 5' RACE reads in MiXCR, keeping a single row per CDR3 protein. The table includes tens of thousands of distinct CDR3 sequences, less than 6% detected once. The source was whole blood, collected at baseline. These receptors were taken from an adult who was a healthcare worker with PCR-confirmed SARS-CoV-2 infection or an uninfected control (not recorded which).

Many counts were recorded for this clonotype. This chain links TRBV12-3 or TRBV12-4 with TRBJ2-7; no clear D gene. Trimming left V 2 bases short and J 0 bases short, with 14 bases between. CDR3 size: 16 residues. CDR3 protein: CASSLFPGAASYEQYF. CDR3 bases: TGTGCCAGCAGTTTATTCCCTGGTGCGGCCTCCTACGAGCAGTACTTC.

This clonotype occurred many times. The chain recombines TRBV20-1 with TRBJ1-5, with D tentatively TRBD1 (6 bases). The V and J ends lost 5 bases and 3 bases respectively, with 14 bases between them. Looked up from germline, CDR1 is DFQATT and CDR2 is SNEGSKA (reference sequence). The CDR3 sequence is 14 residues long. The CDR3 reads CSAGKGGANQPQHF. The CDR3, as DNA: TGCAGTGCTGGGAAGGGGGGGGCCAATCAGCCCCAGCATTTT.

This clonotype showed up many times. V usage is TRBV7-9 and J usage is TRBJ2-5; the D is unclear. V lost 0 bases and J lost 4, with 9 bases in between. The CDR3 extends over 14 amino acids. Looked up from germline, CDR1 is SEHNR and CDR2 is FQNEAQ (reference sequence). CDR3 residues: CASSLATFGETQYF. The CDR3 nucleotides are TGTGCCAGCAGCTTAGCGACCTTCGGAGAGACCCAGTACTTC.

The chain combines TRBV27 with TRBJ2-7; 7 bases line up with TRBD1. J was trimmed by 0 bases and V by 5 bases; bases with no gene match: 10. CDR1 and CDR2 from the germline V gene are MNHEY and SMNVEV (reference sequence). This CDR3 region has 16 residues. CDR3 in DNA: TGTGCCAGCAGTCCCTCCACAGGGGACGACTCCTACGAGCAGTACTTC. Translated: CASSPSTGDDSYEQYF.

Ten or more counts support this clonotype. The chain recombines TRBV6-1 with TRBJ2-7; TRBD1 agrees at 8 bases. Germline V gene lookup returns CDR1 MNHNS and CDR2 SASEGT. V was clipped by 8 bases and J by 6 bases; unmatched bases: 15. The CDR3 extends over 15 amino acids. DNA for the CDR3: TGTGCCAGCCGGCCCCAGGGCAGGGGGCCTGTCGAGCAGTACTTC. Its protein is CASRPQGRGPVEQYF.

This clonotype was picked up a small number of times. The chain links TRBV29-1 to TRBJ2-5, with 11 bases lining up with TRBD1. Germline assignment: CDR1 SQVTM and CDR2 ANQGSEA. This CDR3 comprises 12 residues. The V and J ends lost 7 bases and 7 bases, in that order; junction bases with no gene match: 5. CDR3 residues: CSGEGTGGTQYF. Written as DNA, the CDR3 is TGCAGCGGCGAAGGGACAGGGGGGACCCAGTACTTC. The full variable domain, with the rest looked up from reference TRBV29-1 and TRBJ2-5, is SAVISQKPSRDICQRGTSLTIQCQVDSQVTMMFWYRQQPGQSLTLIATANQGSEATYESGFVIDKFPISRPNLTFSTLTVSNMSPEDSSIYLCSGEGTGGTQYFGPGTRLLVL.

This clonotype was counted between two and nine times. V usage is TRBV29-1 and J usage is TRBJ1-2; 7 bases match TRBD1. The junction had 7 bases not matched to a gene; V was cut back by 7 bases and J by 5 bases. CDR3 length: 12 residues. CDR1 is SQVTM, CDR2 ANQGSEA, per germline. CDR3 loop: CSGDSGGYGYTF. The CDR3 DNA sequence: TGCAGCGGGGACAGTGGGGGTTATGGCTACACCTTC.

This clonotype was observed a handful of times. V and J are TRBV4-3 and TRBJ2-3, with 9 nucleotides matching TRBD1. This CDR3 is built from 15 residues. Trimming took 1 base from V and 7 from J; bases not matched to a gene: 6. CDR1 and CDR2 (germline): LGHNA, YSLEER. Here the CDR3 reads CASSQGGTGTNTQYF. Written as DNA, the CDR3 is TGCGCCAGCAGCCAAGGGGGGACAGGGACGAATACGCAGTATTTT.

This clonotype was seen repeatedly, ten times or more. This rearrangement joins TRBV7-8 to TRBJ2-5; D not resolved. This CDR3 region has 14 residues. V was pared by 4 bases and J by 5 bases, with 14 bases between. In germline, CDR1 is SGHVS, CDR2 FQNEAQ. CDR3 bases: TGTGCCAGCAGCTCCCAGGACCCCCGGGAGACCCAGTACTTC. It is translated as CASSSQDPRETQYF.

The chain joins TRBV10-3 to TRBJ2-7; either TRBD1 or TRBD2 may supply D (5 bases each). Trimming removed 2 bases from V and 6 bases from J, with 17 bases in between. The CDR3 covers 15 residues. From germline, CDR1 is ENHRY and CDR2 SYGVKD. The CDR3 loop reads CAISEIGGGPLEQYF. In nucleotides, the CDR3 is TGTGCCATCAGTGAGATTGGTGGGGGACCCCTCGAGCAGTACTTC.

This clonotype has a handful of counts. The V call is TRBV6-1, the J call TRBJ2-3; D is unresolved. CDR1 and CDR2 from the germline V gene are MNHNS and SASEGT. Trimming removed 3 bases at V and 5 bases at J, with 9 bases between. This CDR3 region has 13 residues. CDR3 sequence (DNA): TGTGCCAGCAGTGACTCCCAGGTAGATACGCAGTATTTT. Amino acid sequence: CASSDSQVDTQYF.

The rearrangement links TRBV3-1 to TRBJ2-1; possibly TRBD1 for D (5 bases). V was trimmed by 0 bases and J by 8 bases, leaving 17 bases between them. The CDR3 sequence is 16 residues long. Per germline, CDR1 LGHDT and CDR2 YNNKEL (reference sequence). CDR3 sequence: CASSQDDGAFIHEQFF. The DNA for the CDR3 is TGTGCCAGCAGCCAAGATGATGGGGCGTTCATCCATGAGCAGTTCTTC.

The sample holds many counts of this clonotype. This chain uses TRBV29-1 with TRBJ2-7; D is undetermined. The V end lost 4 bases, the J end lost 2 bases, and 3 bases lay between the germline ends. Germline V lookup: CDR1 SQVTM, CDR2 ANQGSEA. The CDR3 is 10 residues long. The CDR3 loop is CSVGAYEQYF. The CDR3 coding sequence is TGCAGCGTTGGGGCCTACGAGCAGTACTTC.

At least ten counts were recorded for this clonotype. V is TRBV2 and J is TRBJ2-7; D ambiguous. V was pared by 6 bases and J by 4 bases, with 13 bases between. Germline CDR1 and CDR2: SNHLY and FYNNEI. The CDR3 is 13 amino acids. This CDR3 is CASSDLVPYEQYF. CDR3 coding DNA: TGTGCCAGCAGCGACCTAGTTCCATACGAGCAGTACTTC. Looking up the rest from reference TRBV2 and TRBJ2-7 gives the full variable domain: EPEVTQTPSHQVTQMGQEVILRCVPISNHLYFYWYRQILGQKVEFLVSFYNNEISEKSEIFDDQFSVERPDGSNFTLKIRSTKLEDSAMYFCASSDLVPYEQYFGPGTRLTVT.